This paragraph reports one T cell receptor (beta chain). Trimming removed 3 bases at V and 4 bases at J, with 9 bases between. CDR1 is SGHTA, CDR2 FQGNSA, per germline. This CDR3 region has 14 residues. Participants were placed into cohorts based on the clinical history they reported. In the authors' workflow: Reference gene primer amplification gave nucleated cell count estimates. The table came from immunoSEQ multiplex PCR; TCRdb's copy has only in-frame clones and leaves some out. The V and J calls and clone size come from that table; D and trimming were worked out from the DNA. Of over 200,000 clones listed, roughly nine tenths are singletons. The data were obtained in a study of blood T cell repertoires in COVID-19. Across the study: Some COVID-19 samples were acute and others convalescent; all came from the United States, Italy and Spain. In each case, the material was cDNA or gDNA derived from T cells, B-cell-depleted T cells, or PBMCs.

The receptor comes from a woman in her 50s in a cohort exposed to, infected with or recovered from COVID-19 (not recorded which). V and J are TRBV7-2 and TRBJ2-2, with a tentative D call TRBD1 (7 bases). Sequencing was done on a sample of PBMCs or T cells enriched from blood (not recorded which). The CDR3 nucleotides read TGTGCCAGCAGCTTCCAGGGGGGCACCGGGGAGCTGTTTTTT. The encoded protein is CASSFQGGTGELFF.